This T cell receptor (beta chain) was sequenced during a study of beta chain features in type 1 diabetes. Study background: Across every sample, around 110,000,000 sorted cells were examined in total.

On this clone: Its cognate antigen is unknown.

General study findings and limits: Researchers report that Type 1 diabetes patients had moderately but significantly shorter TCRB CDR3s across all four CD4+ subsets. There were fewer insertions and more deletions at the VDJ junctions of type 1 diabetes patients.

cDNA synthesis used the whole RNA isolate, giving expressed TCRB sequences. Profiled with immunoSEQ multiplex PCR; TCRdb holds only in-frame clones, not every one. Here the sample spans 600,000 to 750,000 clones, around 12% being singletons. Germline CDR1 SGHTA, CDR2 FQGNSA. The V and J ends lost 3 bases and 5 bases respectively, with 13 bases between them. CDR3 size: 14 residues. One heparinised draw, averaging around 120 mL, was taken per donor. Cell sorting via CD45RO/CCR7/CD25/CD127/CD95/CD27 was performed to obtain CD4+ naive, central memory, regulatory and stem cell-like memory cells. This sequence was found in a man aged 25 to 45 with type 1 diabetes. The J gene is TRBJ1-1, the V gene TRBV7-2; tentatively, D is TRBD1 (6 bases). Sequencing was carried out using naive CD4+ T cells from blood. The CDR3: CASSFSGVRTEAFF. In nucleotides, the CDR3 is TGTGCCAGCAGCTTTTCAGGGGTTAGGACTGAAGCTTTCTTT.